This T cell receptor beta chain was identified during a study of cytomegalovirus exposure and HLA in healthy donors. Findings of the study overall: Later analysis indicated greater clonal expansion among HLA-associated TCR beta chains than among equally common other chains.

Trimming cost V 5 bases and J 4 bases; bases outside gene matches: 14. This CDR3 comprises 19 residues. The germline V gene encodes CDR1 WNHNN and CDR2 SYGVQD (reference sequence). Amplification used 60 Vbeta primers and 13 Jbeta primers. Assay: immunoSEQ multiplex PCR; the TCRdb copy retains only in-frame clones and omits some. Of more than 110,000 clones in the sample, 60% to 85% were seen once. In the case of this clone: Antigen specificity is unknown.

Healthy individuals who donated bone marrow served as the donors. The receptor was isolated from a man between 18 and 29 years old in good health and CMV-seronegative. The chain uses TRBV10-1 and TRBJ2-3, with 14 bases identical to TRBD2. The sequencing input was PBMCs. CDR3 nucleotides: TGCGCCAGCAGTTTCTCGACTAGCGGGGGGGCCCGGGGCGCAGATACGCAGTATTTT. Translating gives CASSFSTSGGARGADTQYF.